This T cell receptor beta chain is from a study of radiotherapy plus CTLA-4 blockade in lung cancer. Regarding the study as a whole: In blood, early T cell clone dynamics reportedly predicted response best, together with interferon-beta.

In the case of this clone: What it binds is not known.

Sequencing was performed with immunoSEQ multiplex PCR; in TCRdb, only in-frame clones are kept and a portion is missing. The sample holds approximately 95,000 clones, around four fifths seen once. This specimen was peripheral blood, taken from a patient treated with radiotherapy plus ipilimumab. This TCR came from a human donor with non-small cell lung cancer who had a partial response to radiotherapy plus ipilimumab.

CDR3 DNA sequence: TGTGCCAGCAGTCGGGACAGGGGAGACGAGCAGTACTTC. It codes for CASSRDRGDEQYF. The chain combines TRBV6-1 with TRBJ2-7, with 10 bases matching TRBD1. This CDR3 is 13 amino acids long. Germline V gives CDR1 MNHNS, CDR2 SASEGT. The J segment lost 5 bases and the V segment lost 5 bases, leaving 3 bases of the junction unmatched.